This T cell receptor (beta chain) appears in the sequencing data of a study of regulatory and conventional T cells in RAG deficiency (dated by TCRdb to about 2017). Concerning the study at large: High-throughput TCR beta sequencing was used to compare the repertoire diversity and composition of Treg, conventional CD4+ and CD8+ T cells between RAG-deficient patients and healthy controls. Study-level results and caveats: Some T-cell subset analyses were not performed for some subjects. Compared with control T-cell subpopulations, RAG-deficient patients had much lower Shannon entropy and higher Simpson indices. In Omenn syndrome patients, sorted CD25-high CD127-low cells may represent peripherally activated cells rather than bona fide Treg cells. Compared with controls, Omenn syndrome and CID/AS patients had roughly 100-fold fewer unique TCR beta sequences in Treg cells, whereas the reduction in the other subsets was roughly 9.8-fold. All patient T-cell subsets had shorter CDR3 lengths; Omenn syndrome patients showed >80% Treg-Tconv repertoire overlap at nucleotide and amino acid level.

V was cut back by 4 bases and J by 3 bases, leaving a gap of 18 bases between them. The CDR3 covers 17 residues, taking in both the cysteine and the phenylalanine. Of all the DNA, just the CDR3 is kept, 51 bases in frame from base 1. CDR1 and CDR2 are drawn from the germline V gene: MGHRA, YSYEKL. Before genomic DNA extraction, conventional CD4+ T cells were isolated from blood as CD25-low CD127-high cells. Roughly eight healthy control donors served as the comparison group for repertoire analyses. To prepare the library, the immunoSEQ multiplex PCR assay was applied. Genomic DNA from the sorted T-cell subsets was used to amplify and sequence rearranged TCR beta chain products. As for the original processing: Shannon entropy and Simpson indices were used to measure how diverse the repertoire of productive TCR beta rearrangements was. To gauge clonal expansion, the frequencies of the 100 most abundant productive TCR beta clonotypes among total reads were added together. The TRB repertoires were scored with a self-reactivity index built on which amino acids appear at CDR3beta positions 6 and 7. Two-way ANOVA was used for repertoire analyses, while Student t or Mann-Whitney tests were used for flow cytometric analyses. TCRdb re-hosts the immuneACCESS table, in-frame sequences only. Its copies lack some clones; in the studies checked, an unresolved V gene accounts for under half of them, and the cause for the rest is not known. Clone size and the V and J calls come from that table; the DNA yielded D and trimming. For this sample there are approximately 22,000 clones; approximately 96% appear just once. The top ten constitute 1% to 1.5% of the sample.

Comment on this clone: The antigen it recognizes is unknown. Nothing much larger sits one base from this clone, and base qualities are not available.

The sample was also reused in another study, on regulatory T cells. From that second study: The multiplex PCR relied on 52 forward TRBV primers and 13 reverse TRBJ primers, and amplification bias was corrected through assay-based and computational methods. In patients, repertoires had restricted unique TRB V-J pairs and skewed V and J gene usage, with regulatory T cells showing the most marked changes. The study compared T-cell receptor beta repertoires of sorted regulatory, conventional CD4+ and CD8+ T cells between CD3G-deficient patients and healthy controls. Peripheral blood mononuclear cells were isolated by Ficoll density separation. Rearranged TRB loci were amplified from genomic DNA by multiplex PCR within the immunoSEQ assay. TRB amplicons were sequenced using an Illumina HiSeq platform. Custom algorithms error-filtered the raw sequences and aligned the raw sequences to reference gene sequences, after which the immunoSEQ online tools were used for analysis. Frequencies of productive and nonproductive TRB rearrangements were evaluated among both unique and total sequences. Groups were compared by t tests, Mann-Whitney tests or two-way ANOVA performed in Prism software.

Sequences were obtained from CD25- CD4+ T cells sorted from blood. The clonotype originates from a human donor in good health. The V and J segments used are TRBV4-1 and TRBJ1-4; a tentative D call is TRBD1 (5 bases match). The CDR3 here reads CASSLLGVVGPNEKLFF. The DNA sequence is as follows: TGCGCCAGCAGCCTTTTAGGGGTTGTCGGCCCTAATGAAAAACTGTTTTTT.